This entry features one T cell receptor beta chain sequence. TCRdb's table, derived via immunoSEQ multiplex PCR, lists solely in-frame clones and lacks some. The table includes tens of thousands of clones, about 93% detected once. The data were taken from a study of T cell changes during pregnancy in multiple sclerosis. This TCR was sampled from a female donor with multiple sclerosis, enrolled in a pregnancy study. Source: CD8+ T cells from peripheral blood mononuclear cells, taken in the third trimester of pregnancy.

This CDR3 is CASSLETGGDYEQYF. The CDR3 bases are TGTGCCAGCAGCTTAGAGACAGGGGGAGACTACGAGCAGTACTTC. This chain uses TRBV7-2 with TRBJ2-7; 9 positions match TRBD1. This CDR3 region has 15 residues. Germline CDR1 reads SGHTA; CDR2 reads FQGNSA. V lost 1 base, J lost 3 bases, and 4 bases stayed unmatched.